Here is one TCR beta chain with its context. This may be a read error, as it is one base from a much larger clone. Trimming left V 7 bases short and J 0 bases short, with 25 bases between. Germline V lookup: CDR1 MNHNS, CDR2 SASEGT. The CDR3 sequence is 19 residues long. This sample is drawn from a study of tumor-infiltrating lymphocytes in primary liver carcinoma. At the level of the study: Both sexes were represented among patients, who were 30 to 69 years old.

For blood RNA, unsorted whole blood served as the source, and germline DNA was extracted too. About 3.6 milliliters of peripheral blood were collected before surgery. Reverse transcription of approximately 0.55 ug total RNA with a constant-region primer produced TCR beta cDNA. Sequencing libraries for TCR beta derived from three nested multiplex PCR rounds that used slightly modified ARM-PCR. For 10 cycles apiece, the opening two PCR rounds ran with TRBV1-TRBV30 forward primers and a C-beta reverse primer. TCRdb ran MiXCR on the multiplex PCR reads and lists one entry per CDR3 protein. Of about 320,000 distinct CDR3 sequences detected, approximately 65% appear once; the ten largest clones hold roughly 8.6%.

The chain recombines TRBV6-1 with TRBJ2-4; D is tentatively TRBD1 or TRBD2 (5 bases each). The TCR sequence derives from a man aged 35 to 55 with primary liver carcinoma and hepatitis B virus infection. The sequenced sample was peripheral blood. In DNA form, the CDR3 reads TGTGCCAGCATTGGGCTCGGGACGGGATACGAACTAGCCAAAAACATTCAGTACTTC. This encodes CASIGLGTGYELAKNIQYF.